These 27 T cell receptor beta chains originate from one sample sequenced in a study of blood T cell repertoires in COVID-19. Profiled with immunoSEQ multiplex PCR; TCRdb holds only in-frame clones, not every one. The data show 300,000 or so clones, roughly 90% seen once. Sequenced input: peripheral blood. The receptors here all came from a man aged 18-30 years who had recovered from COVID-19.

The V call is TRBV9, the J call TRBJ2-7, with 10 bases identical to TRBD1. Trimming cost V 3 bases and J 8 bases; bases outside gene matches: 11. The CDR3 is made up of 15 amino acids. CDR1 SGDLS and CDR2 YYNGEE come from the germline V gene. The CDR3 nucleotides read TGTGCCAGCAGCGCCGAGGGACAGGGGTCTTTGAAGCAGTACTTC. Encoded protein: CASSAEGQGSLKQYF.

The gene calls are TRBV29-1 and TRBJ2-5; D call uncertain. Per the germline V gene, CDR1 is SQVTM and CDR2 is ANQGSEA. V was trimmed by 6 bases and J by 1 base, leaving 12 bases between them. This CDR3 comprises 13 residues. The CDR3 sequence is CSVNTPGQETQYF. CDR3 in DNA: TGCAGCGTAAACACCCCGGGCCAAGAGACCCAGTACTTC.

The rearrangement uses TRBV5-4 and TRBJ1-2; no firm D call. Trimming took 0 bases from V and 10 from J, leaving 10 bases between them. In germline, CDR1 is SGHNT, CDR2 YYREEE (reference sequence). The CDR3 is 12 amino acids. In DNA, the CDR3 is TGTGCCAGCAGCTTGGATCTTGTTTACTACACCTTC. Translated, it gives CASSLDLVYYTF.

This chain links TRBV6-4 with TRBJ1-1; TRBD1 is a possible D gene (6 bases). The CDR3 length is 15 residues. V was pared by 4 bases and J by 1 base, with 13 bases between. From germline, CDR1 is MRHNA and CDR2 SNTAGT. The CDR3 is CASSAKGGSNTEAFF. CDR3 sequence (DNA): TGTGCCAGCAGTGCAAAAGGGGGTTCGAACACTGAAGCTTTCTTT.

This rearrangement joins TRBV30 to TRBJ1-4; 10 bases align to TRBD1. Germline V CDR1 and CDR2: GTSNPN, SVGIG (reference sequence). The CDR3 covers 12 residues. The V and J ends lost 7 bases and 6 bases, in that order; junction bases with no gene match: 2. The CDR3 nucleotides read TGTGCCTTGGACAGGGGGGATGAAAAACTGTTTTTT. Translated, it gives CALDRGDEKLFF.

The V call is TRBV4-2, the J call TRBJ1-2; TRBD1 agrees at 7 bases. Trimming at V came to 9 bases and at J to 4 bases, leaving 14 bases not matched to a gene. This CDR3 has 15 residues. CDR1 and CDR2 (germline): LGHNA, YNFKEQ. The CDR3 sequence is CASSGTAHSAYGYTF. In DNA form, the CDR3 reads TGTGCCAGTTCCGGGACAGCGCATTCTGCCTATGGCTACACCTTC.

The rearrangement links TRBV15 to TRBJ1-3, with 10 bases lining up with TRBD1. CDR1 is LNHNV and CDR2 is YYDKDF in the germline V gene (reference sequence). CDR3 length equals 14 residues. V was clipped by 3 bases and J by 7 bases; unmatched bases: 3. The CDR3 loop reads CATSRTGQGNTIYF. Written as DNA, the CDR3 is TGTGCCACCAGCAGGACGGGACAGGGGAACACCATATATTTT.

The chain links TRBV4-3 to TRBJ2-2; D is ambiguous. The CDR3 loop spans 13 amino acids. Looked up from germline, CDR1 is LGHNA and CDR2 is YSLEER. Trimming stripped 4 bases from V and 6 bases from J, with 9 bases between. The CDR3 sequence: CASSLADSGELFF. CDR3 nucleotides: TGCGCCAGCAGCCTCGCCGACTCCGGGGAGCTGTTTTTT.

This clone has only one observation. The chain carries TRBV7-9 and TRBJ2-2; the match to TRBD1 covers 8 bases. CDR3 length equals 16 residues. J gave up 6 bases and V 5 bases, and 11 bases lay outside the gene matches. Per germline, CDR1 SEHNR and CDR2 FQNEAQ (reference sequence). DNA of the CDR3: TGTGCCAGCAGCCTCGGACAGGGTCTAGGGGCCGGGGAGCTGTTTTTT. This codes for CASSLGQGLGAGELFF. The variable domain in full, completed from reference TRBV7-9 and TRBJ2-2, reads DTGVSQNPRHKITKRGQNVTFRCDPISEHNRLYWYRQTLGQGPEFLTYFQNEAQLEKSRLLSDRFSAERPKGSFSTLEIQRTEQGDSAMYLCASSLGQGLGAGELFFGEGSRLTVL.

The chain has TRBV27 and TRBJ2-3; 7 bases are shared with TRBD2. The germline V gene has CDR1 MNHEY and CDR2 SMNVEV (reference sequence). With 1 base clipped from V and 3 bases from J, the junction kept 4 bases outside the gene matches. The CDR3 covers 15 residues. The CDR3 is CASSLFGGSTDTQYF. CDR3 nucleotides: TGTGCCAGCAGTTTATTCGGCGGGAGTACAGATACGCAGTATTTT.

The chain employs TRBV10-3 and TRBJ1-2; maybe TRBD1 (6 bases). The CDR3 loop spans 16 amino acids. The V gene lost 5 bases and the J gene lost 0 bases, with 16 bases spanning the gap. In germline, CDR1 is ENHRY, CDR2 SYGVKD. CDR3 in amino acids: CAISPQGLHPNYGYTF. CDR3 in DNA: TGTGCCATCAGTCCGCAGGGGCTGCACCCTAACTATGGCTACACCTTC.

The V gene is TRBV27, the J gene TRBJ2-7; 9 nucleotides line up with TRBD1. CDR3 size: 15 residues. Germline loops: CDR1 MNHEY, CDR2 SMNVEV (reference sequence). Germline trimming cut 4 bases from V and 0 bases from J; bases unmatched to any gene: 4. CDR3 coding DNA: TGTGCCAGCAGTTGGACAGGGGCCAGCTCCTACGAGCAGTACTTC. Encoded protein: CASSWTGASSYEQYF.

V is TRBV7-2 and J is TRBJ1-1; TRBD1 aligns across 7 bases. CDR1 and CDR2 from the germline V gene are SGHTA and FQGNSA. The CDR3 runs 15 residues. V lost 5 bases, J lost 3 bases, and 9 bases stayed unmatched. CDR3: CASSTYRGGDTEAFF. CDR3 sequence (DNA): TGTGCCAGCAGCACCTACAGGGGCGGGGACACTGAAGCTTTCTTT.

The chain joins TRBV10-3 to TRBJ2-3; D unclear. Germline CDR1 reads ENHRY; CDR2 reads SYGVKD. The CDR3 has 12 amino acids. V gave up 8 bases and J gave up 0 bases, with 6 bases separating them. The DNA of the CDR3 is TGTGCCATCCGCGAGAGCACAGATACGCAGTATTTT. Protein product: CAIRESTDTQYF.

J is TRBJ2-3 and V is TRBV27; 7 nucleotides match TRBD1. The CDR3 runs to 14 residues. After removal of 6 bases from V and 2 bases from J, the junction contained 5 bases not matched to a gene. CDR1 is MNHEY, CDR2 SMNVEV, per germline (reference sequence). CDR3 sequence (DNA): TGTGCCAGCAGACACGACAGGGACACAGATACGCAGTATTTT. Protein: CASRHDRDTDTQYF.

This sequence joins TRBV6-1 and TRBJ2-5; 8 bases are a match to TRBD2. Germline lookup yields CDR1 MNHNS and CDR2 SASEGT. The J segment lost 7 bases and the V segment lost 3 bases, leaving 4 bases of the junction unmatched. The CDR3 contains 13 residues. CDR3 nucleotides: TGTGCCAGCAGTGAGGGACTAGAGGTGACCCAGTACTTC. Translated, it gives CASSEGLEVTQYF.

This clone was counted a single time. The genes are TRBV6-5 and TRBJ1-1; tentatively, D is TRBD1 (5 bases). Trimming pared 6 bases from V and 3 bases from J, leaving 14 bases between. The CDR3 contains 14 residues. CDR1 MNHEY and CDR2 SVGAGI come from the germline V gene. DNA for the CDR3: TGTGCCAGCAGCAAAAGACAGCGAGACACTGAAGCTTTCTTT. Its protein is CASSKRQRDTEAFF.

The chain couples TRBV19 to TRBJ2-1; 13 bases fit TRBD2. Per the germline V gene, CDR1 is LNHDA and CDR2 is SQIVND (reference sequence). The CDR3 extends over 15 amino acids. J was trimmed by 3 bases and V by 5 bases; bases with no gene match: 1. CDR3 residues: CASSGTSGNYNEQFF. The DNA for the CDR3 is TGTGCCAGTAGTGGGACTAGCGGGAACTACAATGAGCAGTTCTTC.

V is TRBV13 and J is TRBJ2-5, with D tentatively TRBD2 (5 bases). Trimming removed 4 bases from V and 5 bases from J, with 14 bases in between. The germline V gene has CDR1 PRHDT and CDR2 FYEKMQ (reference sequence). The length of the CDR3 is 14 residues. CDR3 amino acids: CASSSAGPGETQYF. The CDR3 DNA follows: TGTGCCAGCAGCTCCGCGGGCCCTGGGGAGACCCAGTACTTC.

The rearrangement joins TRBV19 to TRBJ1-6; D gene uncertain. This CDR3 spans 16 amino acids. Per the germline V gene, CDR1 is LNHDA and CDR2 is SQIVND (reference sequence). V was pared by 5 bases and J by 2 bases, with 13 bases between. CDR3 sequence reads: CASSGEVSTYNSPLHF. CDR3 nucleotides: TGTGCCAGTAGTGGAGAGGTATCGACCTATAATTCACCCCTCCACTTT.

The rearrangement links TRBV5-1 to TRBJ1-1; 10 bases match TRBD1. Losses at the gene ends were 4 bases for V and 7 bases for J; bases not matched to a gene: 7. Germline loops: CDR1 SGHRS, CDR2 YFSETQ. CDR3 size: 14 residues. The CDR3 here is CASSRGTGDYEAFF. The CDR3 DNA follows: TGCGCCAGCAGCCGCGGGACAGGGGACTATGAAGCTTTCTTT. Together with reference TRBV5-1 and TRBJ1-1, the CDR3 gives the full variable domain: KAGVTQTPRYLIKTRGQQVTLSCSPISGHRSVSWYQQTPGQGLQFLFEYFSETQRNKGNFPGRFSGRQFSNSRSEMNVSTLELGDSALYLCASSRGTGDYEAFFGQGTRLTVV.

The chain combines TRBV6-2 or TRBV6-3 with TRBJ1-6; 10 nucleotides agree with TRBD1. Trimming took 2 bases from V and 4 from J; bases not matched to a gene: 5. Germline CDR1 MNHEY, CDR2 SVGEGT. The CDR3 contains 17 residues. The CDR3 DNA is TGTGCCAGCAGTTACGCGACAGGGGGCGTTTATAATTCACCCCTCCACTTT. Translating gives CASSYATGGVYNSPLHF.

This chain links TRBV24-1 with TRBJ2-5; 7 bases map to TRBD1. The CDR3 loop spans 15 amino acids. Trimming removed 5 bases from V and 4 bases from J; junction bases left unmatched: 9. The germline V gene encodes CDR1 KGHDR and CDR2 SFDVKD. For the CDR3, the DNA is TGTGCCACCAGTGTCGAACCGACAGGGCCAGAGACCCAGTACTTC. Amino acids: CATSVEPTGPETQYF.

This chain joins TRBV30 and TRBJ2-7; TRBD2 agrees at 7 bases. The germline V gene has CDR1 GTSNPN and CDR2 SVGIG (reference sequence). Losses at the gene ends were 2 bases for V and 1 base for J; bases not matched to a gene: 5. The CDR3 totals 14 residues. CDR3 protein: CAWSSAGASYEQYF. DNA for the CDR3: TGTGCCTGGAGTTCCGCGGGAGCTTCCTACGAGCAGTACTTC.

This rearrangement joins TRBV27 to TRBJ2-3; a possible D gene is TRBD2 (5 bases). Looked up from germline, CDR1 is MNHEY and CDR2 is SMNVEV (reference sequence). The CDR3 is made up of 15 amino acids. V dropped 3 bases and J dropped 0 bases, with 10 bases sitting between them. The CDR3 bases are TGTGCCAGCAGTTTTGGCGGGCTTAGCACAGATACGCAGTATTTT. It encodes CASSFGGLSTDTQYF.

The chain recombines TRBV6-2 or TRBV6-3 with TRBJ1-2; D is unclear. Germline CDR1 MNHEY, CDR2 SVGEGT. This CDR3 is 13 amino acids long. V lost 2 bases and J 8 bases, leaving 12 bases between the germline ends. This CDR3 reads CASSYQLTGGYTF. The CDR3 nucleotides read TGTGCCAGCAGTTACCAGCTGACGGGGGGCTACACCTTC.

This clone has a handful of counts. The rearrangement links TRBV15 to TRBJ2-1; 7 positions match TRBD2. The trim removed 2 bases at V and 3 bases at J, leaving 7 bases unmatched. The CDR3 loop spans 16 amino acids. CDR1 and CDR2 (germline): LNHNV, YYDKDF (reference sequence). CDR3 nucleotide sequence: TGTGCCACCAGCAGAACCGGGACTATGGTCTACAATGAGCAGTTCTTC. Translated: CATSRTGTMVYNEQFF.